This TCR beta chain was captured by sequencing in a study of T cells in Graves' hyperthyroidism and ophthalmopathy. Germline assignment: CDR1 SGDLS and CDR2 YYNGEE. This CDR3 is built from 14 residues. The V segment lost 0 bases and the J segment 8 bases; nucleotides outside the gene matches: 7. For this clonotype: The target antigen is unknown.

Researchers amplified the TCR beta CDR3 regions from RNA transcripts. The HTBI set primed first-round TCR CDR3 RT-PCR. One entry per CDR3 protein, called by TCRdb with MiXCR from the multiplex PCR reads. The data hold about 740,000 distinct CDR3 sequences, with 14% observed a single time. Study observations and caveats: From stable hyperthyroidism, ophthalmopathy was separated by a 13 V-J model.

Patients were aged 18 to 65, had disease duration under 2 months, and had newly diagnosed hyperthyroidism. Each diagnosis drew on symptoms, thyroxine, TRAb, thyroid ultrasound and orbital computed tomography findings. The sequencing input was blood. This sequence joins TRBV9 and TRBJ2-7, with TRBD2 matching over 8 bases. The sequence derives from a young woman with Graves' hyperthyroidism. The CDR3 nucleotides are TGTGCCAGCAGCGTAGCCCCAGCGGGAGCCAAGCAGTACTTC. As protein: CASSVAPAGAKQYF.